This T cell receptor (beta chain) was captured by sequencing in a study of response to subunit inactivated influenza vaccine. Study results and limitations: That few new T cells are recruited by each seasonal influenza vaccination was the authors' suggestion.

TCRdb called the RT-PCR reads again in MiXCR, with one record for every CDR3 protein. The sample lists roughly 500,000 distinct CDR3 sequences, 16% seen once, with over 2.5% in the top ten. V dropped 9 bases and J dropped 5 bases, with 16 bases sitting between them. The CDR3 has 13 amino acids. Germline CDR1 LGHNA, CDR2 YNFKEQ. On this clonotype: Its antigen is unknown.

Sequenced here: CD4+ T cells sorted from PBMCs, sampled about 24 months after vaccination. This TCR came from a man aged 50 to 75 who received an inactivated influenza vaccine. The rearrangement joins TRBV4-2 to TRBJ1-2; D not resolved. The CDR3 DNA reads as TGTGCCAGGGACCCTACCGACACTTATGGCTACACCTTC. Translation: CARDPTDTYGYTF.